These T cell receptor beta chains were read from a single sample in a study. TCRdb redid the calling of the 5' RACE reads with MiXCR, one entry per CDR3 protein. This table holds roughly 13,000 distinct CDR3 sequences, about 25% found once. Material for sequencing was naive CD4+ T cells sorted from blood. These receptors all stem from a female donor with breast cancer. Both conserved end residues are part of each CDR3. The order of the fields is CDR3 DNA, CDR3 protein, clone size, D gene, CDR3 length, J gene, V gene. The D gene is left open where the match is weak. Clone size, where shown, is once, few, many, or a class for clones that have expanded.

CDR3 DNA: TGTGCCACCAGTGACCTGGACGGAGCCCGCGGGACCGGGGAGCTGTTTTTT
CDR3 protein: CATSDLDGARGTGELFF
clone size: many
D gene: .
CDR3 length: 17
J gene: TRBJ2-2
V gene: TRBV24-1

CDR3 DNA: TGTGCCAGCTCACCACGAGCCAGGAGGTCGGTGAACACTGAAGCTTTCTTT
CDR3 protein: CASSPRARRSVNTEAFF
clone size: once
D gene: .
CDR3 length: 17
J gene: TRBJ1-1
V gene: TRBV18

CDR3 DNA: TGTGCCAGCAGTTTTTTGGGTGGTAGCAATCAGCCCCAGCATTTT
CDR3 protein: CASSFLGGSNQPQHF
clone size: medium-sized
D gene: .
CDR3 length: 15
J gene: TRBJ1-5
V gene: TRBV12-3/TRBV12-4

CDR3 DNA: TGTGACAGCAGTTACTCGACAGGGCCCTATGGCTACACCTTC
CDR3 protein: CDSSYSTGPYGYTF
clone size: .
D gene: TRBD1
CDR3 length: 14
J gene: TRBJ1-2
V gene: TRBV6-5

CDR3 DNA: TGTGCCAGCAGTCGGGACAGGGAATATGGCTACACCTTC
CDR3 protein: CASSRDREYGYTF
clone size: .
D gene: TRBD1
CDR3 length: 13
J gene: TRBJ1-2
V gene: TRBV6-1

CDR3 DNA: TGTACCAGCGAGACAGGGAATACCTACAACGAGCAGTTCTTC
CDR3 protein: CTSETGNTYNEQFF
clone size: .
D gene: TRBD1
CDR3 length: 14
J gene: TRBJ2-1
V gene: TRBV6-1

CDR3 DNA: TGTGCCAGCAGTTTCATAGGACGGATGCAGGGACATGGCTACACCTTC
CDR3 protein: CASSFIGRMQGHGYTF
clone size: .
D gene: .
CDR3 length: 16
J gene: TRBJ1-2
V gene: TRBV12-3/TRBV12-4

CDR3 DNA: TGCAGTGCCATTCTCCTAGCGGACAACTACAATGAGCAGTTCTTC
CDR3 protein: CSAILLADNYNEQFF
clone size: .
D gene: TRBD2
CDR3 length: 15
J gene: TRBJ2-1
V gene: TRBV20-1

CDR3 DNA: TGTGCCAGCAGCTTAGAGGGGCTGGACGCGTTTGGCTACACCTTC
CDR3 protein: CASSLEGLDAFGYTF
clone size: .
D gene: .
CDR3 length: 15
J gene: TRBJ1-2
V gene: TRBV7-2

CDR3 DNA: TGTGCCAGCAGTCTCCTGGGCGAAGGGACAGATACGCAGTATTTT
CDR3 protein: CASSLLGEGTDTQYF
clone size: medium-sized
D gene: .
CDR3 length: 15
J gene: TRBJ2-3
V gene: TRBV12-3/TRBV12-4

CDR3 DNA: TGTGCCACCAGCAGAGTGCAGAGGCGGGGCTCCTACAATGAGCAGTTCTTC
CDR3 protein: CATSRVQRRGSYNEQFF
clone size: medium-sized
D gene: .
CDR3 length: 17
J gene: TRBJ2-1
V gene: TRBV15

CDR3 DNA: TGCAGCGGTGGAACGTGGGGGCGCGGCACAGATACGCAGTATTTT
CDR3 protein: CSGGTWGRGTDTQYF
clone size: .
D gene: .
CDR3 length: 15
J gene: TRBJ2-3
V gene: TRBV29-1

CDR3 DNA: TGCGCCGGCAGCCAACTCAATCGGGAGCTGTTTTTT
CDR3 protein: CAGSQLNRELFF
clone size: few
D gene: .
CDR3 length: 12
J gene: TRBJ2-2
V gene: TRBV4-2

CDR3 DNA: TGCAGTGCTAGCAAACTAGGAGGGTGGAACATTCAGTACTTC
CDR3 protein: CSASKLGGWNIQYF
clone size: few
D gene: .
CDR3 length: 14
J gene: TRBJ2-4
V gene: TRBV20-1

CDR3 DNA: TGTGCCAGCGGCCAAGACGCTAAGGGGGCATATGGCTACACCTTC
CDR3 protein: CASGQDAKGAYGYTF
clone size: .
D gene: TRBD1
CDR3 length: 15
J gene: TRBJ1-2
V gene: TRBV4-2

CDR3 DNA: TGCGCCAGCAGCTTGGCGCACACAGGGGAGCTGTTTTTT
CDR3 protein: CASSLAHTGELFF
clone size: .
D gene: .
CDR3 length: 13
J gene: TRBJ2-2
V gene: TRBV5-1

CDR3 DNA: TGTGCCAGCTCACCTAATCCTTATAGCAATCAGCCCCAGCATTTT
CDR3 protein: CASSPNPYSNQPQHF
clone size: .
D gene: .
CDR3 length: 15
J gene: TRBJ1-5
V gene: TRBV18

CDR3 DNA: TGTGCCAGCAGTTACTCCCAGGGGGCGGGTGGAAACACCATATATTTT
CDR3 protein: CASSYSQGAGGNTIYF
clone size: many
D gene: TRBD1
CDR3 length: 16
J gene: TRBJ1-3
V gene: TRBV6-5

CDR3 DNA: TGTGCCAGTCGATTAGCGGGAGTTGAGACCCAGTACTTC
CDR3 protein: CASRLAGVETQYF
clone size: many
D gene: TRBD2
CDR3 length: 13
J gene: TRBJ2-5
V gene: TRBV6-5

CDR3 DNA: TGCAGTGCTAGCCCCCCCGGGCTTGGCGGGGACGAGCAGTACTTC
CDR3 protein: CSASPPGLGGDEQYF
clone size: .
D gene: .
CDR3 length: 15
J gene: TRBJ2-7
V gene: TRBV20-1

CDR3 DNA: TGTGCCAGCAGGCCTCAAACCGCGGGACATGGCAATCAGCCCCAGCATTTT
CDR3 protein: CASRPQTAGHGNQPQHF
clone size: few
D gene: .
CDR3 length: 17
J gene: TRBJ1-5
V gene: TRBV6-1

CDR3 DNA: TGCAGTGCGATTAGGGGGGTCGCCTCCCACGAGCAGTACTTC
CDR3 protein: CSAIRGVASHEQYF
clone size: medium-sized
D gene: .
CDR3 length: 14
J gene: TRBJ2-7
V gene: TRBV20-1

CDR3 DNA: TGCAGTGCTGAGGGGGTGGGGTATGGCTACACCTTC
CDR3 protein: CSAEGVGYGYTF
clone size: few
D gene: .
CDR3 length: 12
J gene: TRBJ1-2
V gene: TRBV20-1

CDR3 DNA: TGTGCCTGGAGGGAGACAGGCGGAGGTCAGCCCCAGCATTTT
CDR3 protein: CAWRETGGGQPQHF
clone size: .
D gene: .
CDR3 length: 14
J gene: TRBJ1-5
V gene: TRBV30

CDR3 DNA: TGTGCCAGCGGGTTCGGCGTTAGCGGGAGCTTTTTCTTC
CDR3 protein: CASGFGVSGSFFF
clone size: .
D gene: TRBD2
CDR3 length: 13
J gene: TRBJ2-1
V gene: TRBV6-5

CDR3 DNA: TGTGCCAGCAGTGGACTAGCGGGAGGTAATGAGCAGTTCTTC
CDR3 protein: CASSGLAGGNEQFF
clone size: .
D gene: TRBD2
CDR3 length: 14
J gene: TRBJ2-1
V gene: TRBV2

CDR3 DNA: TGTGCCAGCAGCCAACAGGGCTCGGGTGGCTACACCTTC
CDR3 protein: CASSQQGSGGYTF
clone size: medium-sized
D gene: .
CDR3 length: 13
J gene: TRBJ1-2
V gene: TRBV7-8

CDR3 DNA: TGCGCCAGCAGCCAAGATTTCGGGGCGAGATCCTACGAGCAGTACTTC
CDR3 protein: CASSQDFGARSYEQYF
clone size: medium-sized
D gene: .
CDR3 length: 16
J gene: TRBJ2-7
V gene: TRBV4-1

CDR3 DNA: TGCGCCAGCAGCCCAGGGACAGGGGCGTATTATGGCTACACCTTC
CDR3 protein: CASSPGTGAYYGYTF
clone size: many
D gene: TRBD1
CDR3 length: 15
J gene: TRBJ1-2
V gene: TRBV5-1

CDR3 DNA: TGCGCCAGCAGCCGACAGGGGGCTCATGAGACCCAGTACTTC
CDR3 protein: CASSRQGAHETQYF
clone size: many
D gene: TRBD1
CDR3 length: 14
J gene: TRBJ2-5
V gene: TRBV5-1

CDR3 DNA: TGTGCCAGCAGGCTCTACAATGAGCAGTTCTTC
CDR3 protein: CASRLYNEQFF
clone size: few
D gene: .
CDR3 length: 11
J gene: TRBJ2-1
V gene: TRBV12-3/TRBV12-4

CDR3 DNA: TGTGCCAGCAGCTTACGCGGGAAAACTAATGAAAAACTGTTTTTT
CDR3 protein: CASSLRGKTNEKLFF
clone size: .
D gene: .
CDR3 length: 15
J gene: TRBJ1-4
V gene: TRBV7-9

CDR3 DNA: TGTGCCACCAGTGATTCGGGTTTTGGCGAGCAGTTCTTC
CDR3 protein: CATSDSGFGEQFF
clone size: many
D gene: .
CDR3 length: 13
J gene: TRBJ2-1
V gene: TRBV24-1

CDR3 DNA: TGTGCAAGTCGCTTAGCCACGGTGGGACACCTTACCGGGGAGCTGTTTTTT
CDR3 protein: CASRLATVGHLTGELFF
clone size: few
D gene: .
CDR3 length: 17
J gene: TRBJ2-2
V gene: TRBV12-2

CDR3 DNA: TGCAGTGCTAGAGATCCGTCCAGATATGGCTACACCTTC
CDR3 protein: CSARDPSRYGYTF
clone size: few
D gene: .
CDR3 length: 13
J gene: TRBJ1-2
V gene: TRBV20-1

CDR3 DNA: TGTGCCAGCAGTTCAATGACTAGGCCCTCCTACAATGAGCAGTTCTTC
CDR3 protein: CASSSMTRPSYNEQFF
clone size: many
D gene: .
CDR3 length: 16
J gene: TRBJ2-1
V gene: TRBV6-6

CDR3 DNA: TGTGCCAGCAGTGAGGCAGGAACTAATGAAAAACTGTTTTTT
CDR3 protein: CASSEAGTNEKLFF
clone size: medium-sized
D gene: .
CDR3 length: 14
J gene: TRBJ1-4
V gene: TRBV25-1

CDR3 DNA: TGTGCCATCGCTGGGAGCTCCTACGAGCAGTACTTC
CDR3 protein: CAIAGSSYEQYF
clone size: many
D gene: .
CDR3 length: 12
J gene: TRBJ2-7
V gene: TRBV10-3

CDR3 DNA: TGCAGTGCTAGCGGTGGGGGCAACGTCTATGGCTACACCTTC
CDR3 protein: CSASGGGNVYGYTF
clone size: many
D gene: .
CDR3 length: 14
J gene: TRBJ1-2
V gene: TRBV20-1

CDR3 DNA: TGTGCCAGCAGCGTAGAGGCCAACCAAGAGACCCAGTACTTC
CDR3 protein: CASSVEANQETQYF
clone size: medium-sized
D gene: .
CDR3 length: 14
J gene: TRBJ2-5
V gene: TRBV9

CDR3 DNA: TGTGCCAGCATGTTGACAGGGGATAGCAATCAGCCCCAGCATTTT
CDR3 protein: CASMLTGDSNQPQHF
clone size: .
D gene: TRBD1
CDR3 length: 15
J gene: TRBJ1-5
V gene: TRBV6-5

CDR3 DNA: TGTGCCAGCAGTTGGGGAGTGGGTAGCAATCAGCCCCAGCATTTT
CDR3 protein: CASSWGVGSNQPQHF
clone size: many
D gene: .
CDR3 length: 15
J gene: TRBJ1-5
V gene: TRBV6-5

CDR3 DNA: TGTGCCAGCAGCCCCCGCGGGGGTGAGACTGAAGCTTTCTTT
CDR3 protein: CASSPRGGETEAFF
clone size: many
D gene: .
CDR3 length: 14
J gene: TRBJ1-1
V gene: TRBV7-9

CDR3 DNA: TGTGCCTGGATGCCGGTCCTCCAGAGGACCCAGTACTTC
CDR3 protein: CAWMPVLQRTQYF
clone size: .
D gene: .
CDR3 length: 13
J gene: TRBJ2-5
V gene: TRBV30

CDR3 DNA: .
CDR3 protein: CAGTSDRVNYGCTF
clone size: .
D gene: .
CDR3 length: 14
J gene: TRBJ1-2
V gene: TRBV6-5

CDR3 DNA: TGCGCCAGCAGCTTGGCAGCGGGAGGGGGTTACGAGCAGTACTTC
CDR3 protein: CASSLAAGGGYEQYF
clone size: .
D gene: TRBD2
CDR3 length: 15
J gene: TRBJ2-7
V gene: TRBV5-1

CDR3 DNA: TGCAGCGTTGTTGCTAGCGGGAGGGCCCTGTCCTACAATGAGCAGTTCTTC
CDR3 protein: CSVVASGRALSYNEQFF
clone size: many
D gene: TRBD2
CDR3 length: 17
J gene: TRBJ2-1
V gene: TRBV29-1

CDR3 DNA: TGTGCCAGCAGCTTAGCGTTTGCAGATACGCAGTATTTT
CDR3 protein: CASSLAFADTQYF
clone size: medium-sized
D gene: .
CDR3 length: 13
J gene: TRBJ2-3
V gene: TRBV11-2

CDR3 DNA: TGCGCCAGCAGCTTGGACGGGATGGGCTACACCTTC
CDR3 protein: CASSLDGMGYTF
clone size: medium-sized
D gene: .
CDR3 length: 12
J gene: TRBJ1-2
V gene: TRBV5-1

CDR3 DNA: TGTGCCAGCAGCCGGACACCAAGGGACATTCAGTACTTC
CDR3 protein: CASSRTPRDIQYF
clone size: medium-sized
D gene: .
CDR3 length: 13
J gene: TRBJ2-4
V gene: TRBV9

CDR3 DNA: TGTGCCAGCAGGGAACAGGGGTTCGGGGGCACTGAAGCTTTCTTT
CDR3 protein: CASREQGFGGTEAFF
clone size: few
D gene: TRBD1
CDR3 length: 15
J gene: TRBJ1-1
V gene: TRBV28

CDR3 DNA: TGTGCCAGCAGGCTGGACAGGGTCCAAGAGACCCAGTACTTC
CDR3 protein: CASRLDRVQETQYF
clone size: medium-sized
D gene: TRBD1
CDR3 length: 14
J gene: TRBJ2-5
V gene: TRBV7-9

CDR3 DNA: TGTGCCAGCAGCGGCCGGGGGACCTACGAGCAGTACTTC
CDR3 protein: CASSGRGTYEQYF
clone size: .
D gene: .
CDR3 length: 13
J gene: TRBJ2-7
V gene: TRBV7-3

CDR3 DNA: TGTGCCGGCAGGGGACAGATTAGCAATCAGCACCAGCATTTT
CDR3 protein: CAGRGQISNQHQHF
clone size: .
D gene: TRBD1
CDR3 length: 14
J gene: TRBJ1-5
V gene: TRBV28

CDR3 DNA: TGCGCCAGCAGCGCTCGACCGGGGGGGGATAGCTCCTACAATGAGCAGTTCTTC
CDR3 protein: CASSARPGGDSSYNEQFF
clone size: medium-sized
D gene: TRBD2
CDR3 length: 18
J gene: TRBJ2-1
V gene: TRBV4-1

CDR3 DNA: TGCAGTGCTGCCGGAGGGTGGTTAGGTGGAAACACCTTC
CDR3 protein: CSAAGGWLGGNTF
clone size: .
D gene: .
CDR3 length: 13
J gene: TRBJ1-2
V gene: TRBV20-1

CDR3 DNA: TGCGCCAGCAGACCATATGGGGACACTAGACCTTTCTTT
CDR3 protein: CASRPYGDTRPFF
clone size: .
D gene: .
CDR3 length: 13
J gene: TRBJ1-1
V gene: TRBV7-2

CDR3 DNA: TGCGCCAGCAGCAACACAGATACGCAGTATTTT
CDR3 protein: CASSNTDTQYF
clone size: many
D gene: .
CDR3 length: 11
J gene: TRBJ2-3
V gene: TRBV5-1

CDR3 DNA: TGCAGTGCTACCCCCTTCGGGACTAGTTCATCCGATACGCAGTATTTT
CDR3 protein: CSATPFGTSSSDTQYF
clone size: many
D gene: TRBD2
CDR3 length: 16
J gene: TRBJ2-3
V gene: TRBV20-1